This TCR beta chain emerged from a study of tumor-infiltrating lymphocytes in primary liver carcinoma. Making TCR beta cDNA involved around 540 ng total RNA and a constant-region primer. Three nested multiplex PCR rounds, a slightly modified ARM-PCR method, built the TCR beta libraries. TRBV1-TRBV30 forward and Cbeta reverse primers drove the first two roughly 10-cycle rounds. TCRdb re-called the multiplex PCR reads through MiXCR, storing one row per CDR3 protein. The sample yields around 330,000 distinct CDR3 sequences, less than 75% seen once. The germline V gene has CDR1 SGHAT and CDR2 FQNNGV. The CDR3 extends over 16 amino acids. Alongside blood RNA obtained from unsorted whole blood, germline DNA was also extracted. A remark on this clonotype: A single base separates this from a much larger clone, so it may be a read error.

The genes are TRBV11-2 and TRBJ2-1; D possibly corresponds to TRBD1 (5 bases). Source material: peripheral blood. This receptor was obtained from a man in his forties with primary liver carcinoma and hepatitis B virus infection. This CDR3 is CASSPAQGSSYNAQFF. The CDR3 DNA is TGTGCCAGCAGCCCCGCTCAGGGATCCTCCTACAATGCGCAGTTCTTC.